The TCR beta chain described here comes from a study of metastatic and nonmetastatic thyroid tumors. Study context: The study looked at repertoires side by side in blood and in tumor or nodule tissue from malignant and benign thyroid patients. Study conclusions and caveats: Reportedly, malignant thyroid tumors had significantly higher TCR beta diversity than benign nodules, in blood and tumor.

Source study methods: The study took CDR3 differences across clinicopathological groups and made a distant-metastasis classifier for papillary thyroid cancer from them. TCRdb re-called clones from the PCR reads using MiXCR. The V and J calls reflect TCRdb's pipeline rather than the authors' work. The sample holds about 28,000 clones, roughly 23% seen once. Patients underwent thyroid surgery, and none had received any treatment before it. Per the germline V gene, CDR1 is MDHEN and CDR2 is SYDVKM. The CDR3 totals 14 residues. V was pared by 6 bases and J by 1 base, with 12 bases between. The table lists this clone with many counts. Its target is unknown.

The receptor comes from a female donor with papillary thyroid cancer or a benign thyroid nodule (not recorded which). Some clones in this sample may be carry-over from other donors' samples. This chain connects TRBV28 to TRBJ1-1, with D possibly matching TRBD1 (6 bases). The sample taken for sequencing was blood. The CDR3 DNA follows: TGTGCCAGCAGGCCGGGACATACGAACACTGAAGCTTTCTTT. Residues: CASRPGHTNTEAFF.